The 12 T cell receptor beta chains below come from one sample, sequenced in a study of beta chain features in type 1 diabetes. Expressed TCRB transcripts were sequenced because the isolated RNA had all been reverse transcribed beforehand. Libraries were prepared by immunoSEQ multiplex PCR; TCRdb keeps only in-frame clonotypes and omits some of them. Of about 360,000 clones listed, around 12% are singletons. Sequenced input: naive CD4+ T cells from blood. These receptors were collected from a man aged 18 to 35 in good health.

The V call is TRBV2, the J call TRBJ2-6, with 7 bases matching TRBD1. CDR3 length equals 17 residues. Trimming took 4 bases from V and 2 from J; bases not matched to a gene: 8. Germline V CDR1 and CDR2: SNHLY, FYNNEI. In nucleotides, the CDR3 is TGTGCCAGCAGTGTTCTAGGGACAGCGGCTGGGGCCAACGTCCTGACTTTC. Protein: CASSVLGTAAGANVLTF. The full variable domain, its missing parts supplied by reference TRBV2 and TRBJ2-6, is EPEVTQTPSHQVTQMGQEVILRCVPISNHLYFYWYRQILGQKVEFLVSFYNNEISEKSEIFDDQFSVERPDGSNFTLKIRSTKLEDSAMYFCASSVLGTAAGANVLTFGAGSRLTVL.

In its sample, this clone was seen a few times. Other DNA variants within this sample encode the same CDR3. The chain joins TRBV7-2 to TRBJ2-3; the match to TRBD2 covers 7 bases. Germline CDR1 reads SGHTA; CDR2 reads FQGNSA. There are 14 residues in the CDR3. J gave up 2 bases and V 4 bases, and 3 bases lay outside the gene matches. The DNA for the CDR3 is TGTGCCAGCAGCTGGGGGGGGTCCACAGATACGCAGTATTTT. It yields the protein CASSWGGSTDTQYF.

This clone was detected only a few times. The rearrangement uses TRBV7-9 and TRBJ2-5, with 11 bases that match TRBD2. CDR3 length: 14 residues. Per the germline V gene, CDR1 is SEHNR and CDR2 is FQNEAQ (reference sequence). The J segment lost 2 bases and the V segment lost 5 bases, leaving 1 base of the junction unmatched. The CDR3 DNA is TGTGCCAGCAGCCGACTAGCGGGACAAGAGACCCAGTACTTC. As protein: CASSRLAGQETQYF.

The V gene is TRBV7-2, the J gene TRBJ2-7; D uncertain. The CDR3 runs to 13 residues. V was cut by 5 bases and J by 4 bases, with 12 bases left in between. Per the germline V gene, CDR1 is SGHTA and CDR2 is FQGNSA. The CDR3 spells CASSRPEAYEQYF. CDR3 in DNA: TGTGCCAGCAGCCGTCCTGAGGCTTACGAGCAGTACTTC.

The genes are TRBV30 and TRBJ2-2, with D hard to call. Deletions cut 5 bases from V and 4 bases from J, with 11 bases between. This CDR3 is 13 amino acids long. The V gene's germline CDR1 is GTSNPN and CDR2 SVGIG (reference sequence). This CDR3 reads CAWSAGLTGELFF. In DNA form, the CDR3 reads TGTGCCTGGTCGGCAGGTCTCACCGGGGAGCTGTTTTTT.

In its sample, this clone was seen a few times. The chain carries TRBV6-5 and TRBJ2-7, with D possibly matching TRBD2 (5 bases). This CDR3 contains 13 residues. Germline V CDR1 and CDR2: MNHEY, SVGAGI. V was shortened by 8 bases and J by 1 base, with 12 bases between the two germline ends. The CDR3 loop reads CASVPRGSYEQYF. CDR3 in DNA: TGTGCCAGCGTCCCCCGGGGTTCCTACGAGCAGTACTTC.

This clone appeared a few times. V and J are TRBV29-1 and TRBJ2-4; 9 bases match TRBD1. Trimming cost V 6 bases and J 7 bases; bases outside gene matches: 4. The CDR3 is 12 residues long. Germline CDR1 reads SQVTM; CDR2 reads ANQGSEA. The chain's CDR3 is CSVFGQGNIQYF. CDR3 in DNA: TGCAGCGTCTTCGGACAGGGGAACATTCAGTACTTC.

In its sample, this clone was seen a few times. The V call is TRBV4-3, the J call TRBJ2-7; D might be TRBD1 (5 bases). The CDR3 totals 17 residues. Per the germline V gene, CDR1 is LGHNA and CDR2 is YSLEER. V shed 0 bases and J shed 2 bases, with 17 bases lying between them. The CDR3 sequence is CASSQELTQGTPYEQYF. The CDR3 DNA follows: TGCGCCAGCAGCCAAGAGTTAACGCAGGGCACCCCCTACGAGCAGTACTTC.

The genes are TRBV6-5 and TRBJ2-7; 8 positions agree with TRBD1. Germline CDR1 and CDR2: MNHEY and SVGAGI. The CDR3 is made up of 13 amino acids. V lost 7 bases to trimming and J lost 6 bases; unmatched junction nucleotides: 8. The CDR3 here is CASTSTGVGEQYF. The CDR3 DNA reads as TGTGCCAGCACGTCGACAGGGGTTGGCGAGCAGTACTTC.

CDR3 nucleotides: TGCGCCAGCAGCTTGGCCGGGACACCGGGTTCCGAGCAGTACTTC. The encoded protein is CASSLAGTPGSEQYF. V is TRBV5-1 and J is TRBJ2-7; TRBD1 is a possible D gene (6 bases). The germline V gene encodes CDR1 SGHRS and CDR2 YFSETQ. CDR3 size: 15 residues. Trimming left V 0 bases short and J 6 bases short, with 16 bases between.

The chain employs TRBV6-1 and TRBJ2-5; a possible D gene is TRBD2 (7 bases). Deletions cut 3 bases from V and 2 bases from J, with 13 bases between. This CDR3 has 15 amino acids. CDR1 is MNHNS, CDR2 SASEGT, per germline. CDR3 protein: CASSDLQGGQETQYF. The DNA of the CDR3 is TGTGCCAGCAGTGATTTACAGGGAGGGCAAGAGACCCAGTACTTC.

This clone occurred a few times. The CDR3 bases are TGTGCCTGGAGTCGTGGGGCAGGGGACTACGAGCAGTACTTC. This encodes CAWSRGAGDYEQYF. V is TRBV30 and J is TRBJ2-7, with D possibly being TRBD1 (6 bases). This CDR3 contains 14 residues. Per germline, CDR1 GTSNPN and CDR2 SVGIG (reference sequence). Trimming left V 2 bases short and J 3 bases short, with 14 bases between.